The entry below gives a single T cell receptor (beta chain) sequence along with its context. V shed 6 bases, J shed 7 bases, and the junction held 15 bases outside the gene matches. Germline V lookup: CDR1 SNHLY, CDR2 FYNNEI. This CDR3 is 15 amino acids long. TCRdb keeps only in-frame clones here, not all; method: immunoSEQ multiplex PCR. The sample shows tens of thousands of clones, 75% to 90% of them seen only once. The data stem from a study of siplizumab effects on memory and regulatory T cells. The specimen was memory CD4+ T cells sorted from blood. This TCR derives from a human donor in good health. V usage is TRBV2 and J usage is TRBJ2-7, with TRBD1 matching over 7 bases. CDR3 DNA: TGTGCCAGCAGGGGTATGGGACAGCTCCACCCTGAGCAGTACTTC. Protein: CASRGMGQLHPEQYF.